The next 11 T cell receptor beta chains were all read from a single sample in a study of T cell responses to AZD1222 COVID-19 vaccine. Clones were sequenced by immunoSEQ multiplex PCR, and TCRdb holds only the in-frame ones, with some missing. Of some 92,000 clones detected, around nine tenths appear once; the ten largest clones hold 4% to 6%. Specimen: peripheral blood, collected on day 0 of MenACWY control vaccination. All receptors come from an adult in good health.

The V and J genes are TRBV11-3 and TRBJ2-3, with D maybe TRBD2 (5 bases). Germline V gene data show CDR1 as SGHNT and CDR2 as YENEEA. V lost 4 bases, J lost 1 base, and 6 bases lay in between. This CDR3 contains 13 residues. The CDR3 region is CASSYSGTDTQYF. CDR3 sequence (DNA): TGTGCCAGCAGCTATAGCGGCACAGATACGCAGTATTTT.

This chain connects TRBV10-3 to TRBJ1-2; a possible D gene is TRBD1 (6 bases). Germline assignment: CDR1 ENHRY and CDR2 SYGVKD. The V and J ends lost 2 bases and 6 bases respectively, with 13 bases between them. This CDR3 contains 14 residues. CDR3 nucleotide sequence: TGTGCCATCAGTGAGACCCAGACAGGAGATGGCTACACCTTC. It specifies CAISETQTGDGYTF.

This clone was detected only once. The V call is TRBV27, the J call TRBJ1-1, with D perhaps matching TRBD1 (6 bases). V lost 2 bases and J 3 bases, leaving 13 bases between the germline ends. The V gene's germline CDR1 is MNHEY and CDR2 SMNVEV (reference sequence). The CDR3 runs 15 residues. The CDR3 spells CASSLKGGGDTEAFF. The CDR3 bases are TGTGCCAGCAGTTTAAAGGGAGGGGGTGACACTGAAGCTTTCTTT.

The rearrangement uses TRBV19 and TRBJ2-1, with unresolved D. V lost 5 bases and J 9 bases, leaving 11 bases between the germline ends. CDR1 and CDR2 (germline): LNHDA, SQIVND (reference sequence). The CDR3 loop spans 12 amino acids. The CDR3: CASSQTGREQFF. The CDR3, as DNA: TGTGCCAGTAGTCAGACCGGGCGTGAGCAGTTCTTC.

V is TRBV18 and J is TRBJ2-5; D is tentatively TRBD1 or TRBD2 (5 bases each). Germline-derived CDR1 and CDR2 are KGHSH and LQKENI. The CDR3 sequence is 15 residues long. With 6 bases removed from V and 1 base from J, the gap between germline ends came to 15 bases. The CDR3 DNA reads TGTGCCAGCTCCCGTACCCCCGGGGCCCAAGAGACCCAGTACTTC. This codes for CASSRTPGAQETQYF.

There are a few counts of this clone. This chain links TRBV5-1 with TRBJ2-1; D is unclear. V shed 1 base and J shed 6 bases, with 11 bases lying between them. The CDR3 runs to 14 residues. Looked up from germline, CDR1 is SGHRS and CDR2 is YFSETQ. CDR3 bases: TGCGCCAGCAGCTTGTCTCGGGTCCCCAATGAGCAGTTCTTC. It is translated as CASSLSRVPNEQFF.

V usage is TRBV7-2 and J usage is TRBJ2-3; no firm D call. The ends were cut back, 4 bases at V and 5 bases at J, with 10 bases in the middle. The CDR3 consists of 13 residues. Germline values: CDR1 SGHTA, CDR2 FQGNSA. CDR3 nucleotide sequence: TGTGCCAGCAGCTCATCGTATGGAGATACGCAGTATTTT. This gives the protein CASSSSYGDTQYF.

The chain combines TRBV28 with TRBJ1-2; maybe TRBD1 (5 bases). Germline V lookup: CDR1 MDHEN, CDR2 SYDVKM. The CDR3 has 18 amino acids. V was trimmed by 7 bases and J by 5 bases, leaving 29 bases between them. CDR3 DNA sequence: TGTGCCAGCAACCCAGCGACAGATCCGCTCACGGAGAAATATGGCTACACCTTC. It codes for CASNPATDPLTEKYGYTF.

The gene calls are TRBV7-8 and TRBJ1-6; D unresolved. V lost 4 bases, J lost 7 bases, and 8 bases lay in between. The CDR3 extends over 13 amino acids. Germline V gives CDR1 SGHVS, CDR2 FQNEAQ. CDR3 loop: CASSSRPNSPLHF. CDR3 bases: TGTGCCAGCAGCTCTCGACCGAATTCACCCCTCCACTTT.

The rearrangement links TRBV6-5 to TRBJ2-2; 7 bases fit TRBD1. The CDR3 loop spans 15 amino acids. Germline V gene lookup returns CDR1 MNHEY and CDR2 SVGAGI. The V segment lost 5 bases and the J segment 5 bases; nucleotides outside the gene matches: 8. CDR3 DNA: TGTGCCAGCAGTCTACAGGGGAGAGGGACCGGGGAGCTGTTTTTT. This gives the protein CASSLQGRGTGELFF.

This sequence joins TRBV6-4 and TRBJ2-5; no clear D. This CDR3 contains 15 residues. CDR1 is MRHNA and CDR2 is SNTAGT in the germline V gene. Trimming took off 5 bases at V and 5 bases at J, with 18 bases between the two ends. CDR3 sequence: CASSSEFGGIETQYF. Written as DNA, the CDR3 is TGTGCCAGCAGTTCCGAATTCGGTGGTATCGAGACCCAGTACTTC.